What follows are 3 T cell receptor beta chains derived from one specimen sequenced in a study of yellow fever vaccine responses in identical twins (dated by TCRdb to 2016 to 2019). The library was prepared using RT-PCR. Sequencing used an Illumina HiSeq 2500. The raw public reads went through TCRdb reprocessing: fastp at Q25, MiXCR clone calling, in-frame beta chains kept. CDR3 protein duplicates are merged, each entry listing the most common genes and DNA. This sample lists under 20,000 distinct CDR3 sequences; around 76% were detected once. The leading ten clones occupy about 2.7% of the sample. The material was T cells from blood (PBMCs), unsorted or a sorted subset (not recorded which), obtained before or after yellow fever vaccination (not recorded which). These receptors were collected from a woman between 18 and 29 years old who received the yellow fever vaccine. Donor details come from another sample of the same person, matched by shared clones.

This clonotype occurred a few times. The V call is TRBV4-2, the J call TRBJ1-1, with 7 bases matching TRBD1. The CDR3 has 14 residues. V dropped 5 bases and J dropped 4; count of bases not matched to a gene: 7. Germline V gives CDR1 LGHNA, CDR2 YNFKEQ. The CDR3: CASSYTQGVTEAFF. DNA of the CDR3: TGTGCCAGCAGCTACACCCAGGGGGTCACTGAAGCTTTCTTT.

V usage is TRBV29-1 and J usage is TRBJ1-3, with TRBD1 as a possible D gene (6 bases). Germline CDR1 SQVTM, CDR2 ANQGSEA. Deletions cut 5 bases from V and 0 bases from J, with 17 bases between. The CDR3 is 16 amino acids. The DNA of the CDR3 is TGCAGCGTTCGGCTGGGGGGCCCACTCTCTGGAAACACCATATATTTT. The encoded protein is CSVRLGGPLSGNTIYF.

The chain carries TRBV11-2 and TRBJ2-1, with 12 bases that match TRBD2. CDR1 is SGHAT, CDR2 FQNNGV, per germline. The CDR3 has 19 amino acids. Trimming cost V 4 bases and J 0 bases; bases outside gene matches: 10. The CDR3 nucleotides read TGTGCCAGCAGCTACCCGACTAGCGGGGGCCGAAGCTCCTACAATGAGCAGTTCTTC. The encoded protein is CASSYPTSGGRSSYNEQFF.